A single count supports the clone carrying this T cell receptor beta chain. Its target is unknown. V gave up 2 bases and J gave up 5 bases, with 11 bases separating them. Germline V gene lookup returns CDR1 SGHDT and CDR2 YYEEEE. There are 14 residues in the CDR3. With a J-beta primer mix and a sample-barcoded 5' primer, a second PCR ran about 7 to 12 cycles. Every sample produced at least 3 million CDR3-containing paired-end reads. A single record per CDR3 protein comes from TCRdb applying MiXCR to the 5' RACE reads. In the table there are about 930,000 distinct CDR3 sequences, approximately 32% of which are singletons. This sample is drawn from a study of blood T cells in healthy people across ages. Findings and limits, study-wide: Unsorted PBMC material precluded a definitive naive versus antigen-experienced comparison. The recorded TCR beta diversity per million T cells decreased in a roughly linear manner with age.

Each sample gave at least 6.5 million isolated PBMCs. The data also belong to a second study, concerning T cells of mothers and their children.

The sequenced material came from blood. The rearrangement links TRBV5-6 to TRBJ2-4; TRBD1 might be the D (7 bases). The clonotype was recovered from a woman aged 40 to 50 in good health. CDR3 region: CASSFGRGENIQYF. For the CDR3, the DNA is TGTGCCAGCAGCTTCGGCAGGGGGGAAAACATTCAGTACTTC.